The 2 T cell receptor beta chains presented below share a single source sample, sequenced in a study of brain T cells in children with intractable seizures. Sequencing was performed with immunoSEQ multiplex PCR; in TCRdb, only in-frame clones are kept and a portion is missing. In the table there are 60,000 to 65,000 clones, 90% to 97% of which are singletons. Sequences were derived from peripheral blood, sampled at surgery. The source of these receptors is a boy younger than two with focal cortical dysplasia and intractable seizures.

The CDR3 sequence: CASSTLGSPYEQYF. CDR3 DNA: TGTGCCAGTAGTACCCTGGGCTCCCCCTACGAGCAGTACTTC. The chain is built from TRBV19 and TRBJ2-7; no definite D call. Germline CDR1 is LNHDA and CDR2 is SQIVND (reference sequence). The V and J ends lost 4 bases and 2 bases respectively, with 12 bases between them. The CDR3 consists of 14 residues.

The J gene is TRBJ1-2, the V gene TRBV7-3, with 7 bases identical to TRBD1. After removal of 5 bases from V and 6 bases from J, the junction contained 9 bases not matched to a gene. This CDR3 contains 14 residues. Per germline, CDR1 SGHTA and CDR2 FQGTGA. The CDR3 region is CASSLDGTVHGYTF. CDR3 bases: TGTGCCAGCAGCCTCGACGGGACAGTCCATGGCTACACCTTC.